Described below is a single TCR beta chain sequence and its context. MiXCR, applied by TCRdb to the PCR reads, yields one record per CDR3 protein. The sample holds 25,000 or so distinct CDR3 sequences; approximately 51% are singletons and the top ten take about 0.95%. This specimen comes from a study of vaccination and CD4 T cells after COVID-19. The CDR3 totals 19 residues. J gave up 10 bases and V 4 bases, and 24 bases lay outside the gene matches. Germline assignment: CDR1 PRHDT and CDR2 FYEKMQ (reference sequence). This chain uses TRBV13 with TRBJ2-3, with 9 bases matching TRBD2. The receptor comes from a human donor who had recovered from COVID-19. The sample consisted of CD4+ T cells from blood, taken before SARS-CoV-2 vaccination. The CDR3 nucleotides are TGTGCCAGCAGCTCCCGGGAGCGCGGGAGGGTAAGAGGTCTAGGTTCGCAGTATTTT. It codes for CASSSRERGRVRGLGSQYF.